This T cell receptor beta chain appears in the sequencing data of a study of T cell responses to AZD1222 COVID-19 vaccine. Study-level points and caveats: Donors skewed white British and female; clonal diversity was possibly underestimated. The study identified only six AZD1222 recipients as seropositive at baseline. Compared with day 0, the breadth and depth of the Spike-specific TCR repertoire rose significantly after two doses of AZD1222.

Only one count was recorded for this clone. What it recognizes is unknown. Analyses pooled second doses at about 4 or about 12 weeks. Sequenced by immunoSEQ multiplex PCR; TCRdb stores in-frame clones only, minus some. The sample lists fewer than 150,000 clones; 89% were seen once. The V end was cut by 6 bases, the J end by 2 bases, with 14 bases between. Germline CDR1 and CDR2: ENHRY and SYGVKD. This CDR3 region has 14 residues. Here the sequenced sample was peripheral blood, taken 28 days after the second AZD1222 dose. The clonotype was recovered from an adult who received the AZD1222 COVID-19 vaccine. V and J are TRBV10-3 and TRBJ2-7; tentative D call: TRBD1 (5 bases). CDR3 sequence reads: CAIRTDLSPYEQYF. CDR3 nucleotides: TGTGCCATCAGGACAGATCTCTCACCCTACGAGCAGTACTTC.